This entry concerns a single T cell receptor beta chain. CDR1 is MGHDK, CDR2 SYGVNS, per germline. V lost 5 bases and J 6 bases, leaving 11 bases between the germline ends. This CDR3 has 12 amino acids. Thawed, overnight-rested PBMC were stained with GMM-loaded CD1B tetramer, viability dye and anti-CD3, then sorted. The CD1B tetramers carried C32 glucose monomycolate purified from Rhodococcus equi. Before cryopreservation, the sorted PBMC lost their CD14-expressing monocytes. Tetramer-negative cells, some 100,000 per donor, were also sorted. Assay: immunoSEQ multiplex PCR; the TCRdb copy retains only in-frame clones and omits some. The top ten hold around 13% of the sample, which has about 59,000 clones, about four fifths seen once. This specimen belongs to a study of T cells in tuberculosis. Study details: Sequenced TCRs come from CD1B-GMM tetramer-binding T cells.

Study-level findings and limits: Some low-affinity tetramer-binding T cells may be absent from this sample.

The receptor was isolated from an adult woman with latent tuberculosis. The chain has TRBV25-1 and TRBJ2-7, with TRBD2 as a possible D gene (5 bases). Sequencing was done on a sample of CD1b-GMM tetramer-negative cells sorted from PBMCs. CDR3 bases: TGTGCCAGCAGTTGGCACGGAGGCGAGCAGTACTTC. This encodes CASSWHGGEQYF.